This is a list of T cell receptor beta chains from one sample in a study of Tregs in tolerant kidney transplant recipients. Here immunoSEQ multiplex PCR was the method, and the copy in TCRdb shows in-frame clones only, minus some. The table includes about 66,000 clones, around 90% detected once. The material was CD8+ T cells from blood, obtained before the transplant. These receptors all stem from a human donor who received a combined kidney and bone marrow transplant. Both conserved end residues are part of each CDR3. A D gene is named only where the DNA matches it firmly. Only some rows state a clone size, as once, few, many or a class for expanded clones.

d_call: NA; clone_size: NA; j_call: TRBJ2-1; v_call: TRBV6-5; cdr3_length: 15; cdr3_aa: CASRLQQNSYNEQFF; cdr3_nt: TGTGCCAGCAGATTACAACAGAACTCCTACAATGAGCAGTTCTTC
d_call: NA; clone_size: few; j_call: TRBJ2-7; v_call: TRBV2; cdr3_length: 13; cdr3_aa: CASSGEDLYEQYF; cdr3_nt: TGTGCCAGCAGTGGCGAAGATCTCTACGAGCAGTACTTC
d_call: TRBD1; clone_size: NA; j_call: TRBJ2-5; v_call: TRBV6-1; cdr3_length: 15; cdr3_aa: CASSEGTGVGETQYF; cdr3_nt: TGTGCCAGCAGTGAAGGGACAGGGGTGGGGGAGACCCAGTACTTC
d_call: NA; clone_size: NA; j_call: TRBJ2-1; v_call: TRBV7-6; cdr3_length: 16; cdr3_aa: CASSLRHQSSYNEQFF; cdr3_nt: TGTGCCAGCAGCTTACGACACCAAAGCTCCTACAATGAGCAGTTCTTC
d_call: NA; clone_size: NA; j_call: TRBJ1-1; v_call: TRBV29-1; cdr3_length: 12; cdr3_aa: CSVIDRNTEAFF; cdr3_nt: TGCAGCGTGATAGACAGGAACACTGAAGCTTTCTTT
d_call: TRBD2; clone_size: NA; j_call: TRBJ2-7; v_call: TRBV7-2; cdr3_length: 17; cdr3_aa: CASIPILETSGTYEQYF; cdr3_nt: TGTGCCAGCATCCCCATCCTGGAGACTAGCGGGACCTACGAGCAGTACTTC
d_call: NA; clone_size: NA; j_call: TRBJ1-1; v_call: TRBV29-1; cdr3_length: 11; cdr3_aa: CSVALGTEAFF; cdr3_nt: TGCAGCGTCGCCCTCGGCACTGAAGCTTTCTTT
d_call: TRBD2; clone_size: NA; j_call: TRBJ2-5; v_call: TRBV11-2; cdr3_length: 15; cdr3_aa: CASSKPLAGEETQYF; cdr3_nt: TGTGCCAGCAGCAAACCGTTAGCGGGAGAAGAGACCCAGTACTTC
d_call: NA; clone_size: NA; j_call: TRBJ2-3; v_call: TRBV29-1; cdr3_length: 14; cdr3_aa: CSVELARITDTQYF; cdr3_nt: TGCAGCGTTGAGTTAGCGAGAATCACAGATACGCAGTATTTT
d_call: TRBD1; clone_size: NA; j_call: TRBJ1-1; v_call: TRBV5-1; cdr3_length: 20; cdr3_aa: CASSLIGLIGSGQGHTEAFF; cdr3_nt: TGCGCCAGCAGCTTGATCGGGTTGATAGGGTCGGGACAGGGGCACACTGAAGCTTTCTTT
d_call: NA; clone_size: few; j_call: TRBJ2-1; v_call: TRBV5-6; cdr3_length: 12; cdr3_aa: CASSLVTNEQFF; cdr3_nt: TGTGCCAGCAGCTTGGTGACAAATGAGCAGTTCTTC
d_call: TRBD1; clone_size: NA; j_call: TRBJ2-7; v_call: TRBV6-6; cdr3_length: 14; cdr3_aa: CASSSDRDPYEQYF; cdr3_nt: TGTGCCAGCAGCAGCGACAGGGACCCCTACGAGCAGTACTTC
d_call: TRBD2; clone_size: NA; j_call: TRBJ2-1; v_call: TRBV13; cdr3_length: 15; cdr3_aa: CASSLFSGNGNEQFF; cdr3_nt: TGTGCCAGCAGCTTGTTTAGCGGGAATGGCAATGAGCAGTTCTTC
d_call: NA; clone_size: NA; j_call: TRBJ1-2; v_call: TRBV21-1; cdr3_length: 17; cdr3_aa: CASSKVLAPAGEYGYTF; cdr3_nt: TGTGCCAGCAGCAAAGTTCTGGCCCCCGCTGGTGAATATGGCTACACCTTC
d_call: NA; clone_size: NA; j_call: TRBJ2-3; v_call: TRBV4-3; cdr3_length: 16; cdr3_aa: CASSQSTGSSTDTQYF; cdr3_nt: TGCGCCAGCAGCCAATCTACAGGTTCTAGCACAGATACGCAGTATTTT
d_call: TRBD1; clone_size: NA; j_call: TRBJ1-2; v_call: TRBV5-4; cdr3_length: 14; cdr3_aa: CASSRTGDVYGYTF; cdr3_nt: TGTGCCAGCAGCCGAACAGGGGATGTCTATGGCTACACCTTC
d_call: NA; clone_size: NA; j_call: TRBJ2-7; v_call: TRBV7-9; cdr3_length: 13; cdr3_aa: CASSNPGTYEQYF; cdr3_nt: TGTGCCAGCAGTAACCCTGGGACATACGAGCAGTACTTC
d_call: NA; clone_size: NA; j_call: TRBJ2-7; v_call: TRBV13; cdr3_length: 13; cdr3_aa: CASSLSRESEQYF; cdr3_nt: TGTGCCAGCAGCCTCTCTCGGGAAAGCGAGCAGTACTTC
d_call: NA; clone_size: NA; j_call: TRBJ1-2; v_call: TRBV5-6; cdr3_length: 16; cdr3_aa: CASSPSGGSLKRGYTF; cdr3_nt: TGTGCCAGCAGCCCCTCCGGAGGCTCCCTAAAAAGGGGCTACACCTTC
d_call: NA; clone_size: NA; j_call: TRBJ2-1; v_call: TRBV5-5; cdr3_length: 13; cdr3_aa: CASSFEVYNEQFF; cdr3_nt: TGTGCCAGCAGCTTCGAGGTTTACAATGAGCAGTTCTTC
d_call: NA; clone_size: once; j_call: TRBJ1-2; v_call: TRBV4-1; cdr3_length: 16; cdr3_aa: CASSQDPTATGYGYTF; cdr3_nt: TGCGCCAGCAGCCAAGATCCGACAGCCACCGGCTATGGCTACACCTTC
d_call: TRBD2; clone_size: NA; j_call: TRBJ2-3; v_call: TRBV4-2; cdr3_length: 16; cdr3_aa: CASSQGEREATDTQYF; cdr3_nt: TGTGCCAGCAGCCAAGGGGAGCGGGAGGCCACAGATACGCAGTATTTT
d_call: TRBD2; clone_size: NA; j_call: TRBJ2-7; v_call: TRBV10-2; cdr3_length: 20; cdr3_aa: CASYTPTPGLAGGEGYEQYF; cdr3_nt: TGCGCCAGCTACACCCCAACGCCGGGACTAGCGGGAGGGGAGGGTTACGAGCAGTACTTC
d_call: TRBD2; clone_size: NA; j_call: TRBJ2-1; v_call: TRBV9; cdr3_length: 13; cdr3_aa: CASSAGTNGEQFF; cdr3_nt: TGTGCCAGCAGCGCCGGGACTAATGGGGAGCAGTTCTTC
d_call: TRBD1; clone_size: NA; j_call: TRBJ2-3; v_call: TRBV15; cdr3_length: 18; cdr3_aa: CATSRAGGQGVSTDTQYF; cdr3_nt: TGTGCCACCAGCAGAGCGGGGGGACAGGGAGTAAGCACAGATACGCAGTATTTT
d_call: TRBD2; clone_size: NA; j_call: TRBJ2-3; v_call: TRBV4-3; cdr3_length: 16; cdr3_aa: CASSQDRLASTDTQYF; cdr3_nt: TGCGCCAGCAGCCAAGATCGACTAGCTAGCACAGATACGCAGTATTTT
d_call: NA; clone_size: once; j_call: TRBJ1-5; v_call: TRBV19; cdr3_length: 12; cdr3_aa: CASRGGNQPQHF; cdr3_nt: TGTGCCAGCCGCGGGGGGAATCAGCCCCAGCATTTT
d_call: TRBD1; clone_size: NA; j_call: TRBJ2-2; v_call: TRBV28; cdr3_length: 14; cdr3_aa: CASSGPQGARELFF; cdr3_nt: TGTGCCAGCAGTGGTCCACAGGGGGCGAGGGAGCTGTTTTTT
d_call: NA; clone_size: few; j_call: TRBJ2-7; v_call: TRBV7-9; cdr3_length: 12; cdr3_aa: CASSLVLHEQYF; cdr3_nt: TGTGCCAGCAGCTTAGTTCTTCACGAGCAGTACTTC
d_call: NA; clone_size: NA; j_call: TRBJ2-1; v_call: TRBV7-2; cdr3_length: 14; cdr3_aa: CASSPSRSYNEQFF; cdr3_nt: TGTGCCAGCAGCCCCTCGCGGTCCTACAATGAGCAGTTCTTC
d_call: TRBD2; clone_size: NA; j_call: TRBJ2-7; v_call: TRBV2; cdr3_length: 15; cdr3_aa: CASSSPGTSKGEQYF; cdr3_nt: TGTGCCAGCAGTTCGCCCGGGACTAGCAAAGGGGAGCAGTACTTC
d_call: NA; clone_size: few; j_call: TRBJ2-2; v_call: TRBV11-3; cdr3_length: 14; cdr3_aa: CASSSYSGTGELFF; cdr3_nt: TGTGCCAGCAGCTCTTACAGTGGCACCGGGGAGCTGTTTTTT
d_call: NA; clone_size: few; j_call: TRBJ1-2; v_call: TRBV27; cdr3_length: 12; cdr3_aa: CASSRGGDGYTF; cdr3_nt: TGTGCCAGCAGTCGAGGGGGAGATGGCTACACCTTC
d_call: TRBD1; clone_size: NA; j_call: TRBJ2-6; v_call: TRBV7-3; cdr3_length: 18; cdr3_aa: CASSLSVGQSSGANVLTF; cdr3_nt: TGTGCCAGCAGCTTAAGTGTGGGACAGAGCTCTGGGGCCAACGTCCTGACTTTC
d_call: TRBD2; clone_size: once; j_call: TRBJ2-7; v_call: TRBV2; cdr3_length: 16; cdr3_aa: CASSEALAGGTYEQYF; cdr3_nt: TGTGCCAGCAGTGAAGCGCTAGCGGGAGGGACCTACGAGCAGTACTTC